This TCR beta chain was recorded in a study of shared clonotypes between healthy human individuals. CDR3 length equals 13 residues. V was clipped by 3 bases and J by 3 bases, with 8 bases between them. CDR1 and CDR2 from the germline V gene are SGDLS and YYNGEE. TCRdb keeps only in-frame clones here, not all; method: immunoSEQ multiplex PCR. The sample contains approximately 840,000 clones, 90% to 98% of which appear only once. Cells designated naive CD8 were CD45RO-negative and were positively selected for CCR7, with terminally differentiated effector memory CD45RA+ cells excluded. The sequence was obtained from a man aged 25 to 45 in good health. The sample taken for sequencing was naive CD8+ T cells sorted from blood. The V gene is TRBV9, the J gene TRBJ2-3; TRBD2 is a possible D gene (5 bases). CDR3 nucleotides: TGTGCCAGCAGCGGACTACCGACAGATACGCAGTATTTT. The encoded protein is CASSGLPTDTQYF.